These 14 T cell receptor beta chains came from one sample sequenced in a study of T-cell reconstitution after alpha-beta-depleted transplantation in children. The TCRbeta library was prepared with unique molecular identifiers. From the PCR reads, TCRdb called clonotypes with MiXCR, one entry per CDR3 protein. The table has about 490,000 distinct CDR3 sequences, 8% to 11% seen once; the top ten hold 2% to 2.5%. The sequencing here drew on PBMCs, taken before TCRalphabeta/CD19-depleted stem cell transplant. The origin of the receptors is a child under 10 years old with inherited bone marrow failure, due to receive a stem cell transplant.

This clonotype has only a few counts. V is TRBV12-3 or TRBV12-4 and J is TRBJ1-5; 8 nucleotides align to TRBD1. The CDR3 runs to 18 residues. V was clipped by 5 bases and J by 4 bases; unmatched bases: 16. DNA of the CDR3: TGTGCCAGCAGTCCCTCGGCCCGGGACAGGCCGCATAATCAGCCCCAGCATTTT. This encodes CASSPSARDRPHNQPQHF.

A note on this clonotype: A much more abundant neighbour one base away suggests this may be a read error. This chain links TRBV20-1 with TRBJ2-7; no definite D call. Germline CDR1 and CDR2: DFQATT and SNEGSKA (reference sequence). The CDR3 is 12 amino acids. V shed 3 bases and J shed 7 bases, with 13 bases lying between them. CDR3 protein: CSARRPPGEQYF. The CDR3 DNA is TGCAGTGCTAGGCGCCCCCCCGGGGAGCAGTACTTC.

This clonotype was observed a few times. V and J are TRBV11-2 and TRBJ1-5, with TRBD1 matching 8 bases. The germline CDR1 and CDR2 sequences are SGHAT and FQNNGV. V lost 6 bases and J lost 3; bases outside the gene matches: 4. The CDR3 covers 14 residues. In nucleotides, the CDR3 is TGTGCCAGCAGGGCGACAGGGGCCAATCAGCCCCAGCATTTT. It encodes CASRATGANQPQHF.

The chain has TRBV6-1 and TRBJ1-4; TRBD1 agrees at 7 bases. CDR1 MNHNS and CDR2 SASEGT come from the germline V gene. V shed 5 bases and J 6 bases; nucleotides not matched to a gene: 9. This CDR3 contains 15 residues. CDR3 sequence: CASSPPRGQDEKLFF. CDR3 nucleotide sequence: TGTGCCAGCAGTCCACCCAGAGGACAGGATGAAAAACTGTTTTTT.

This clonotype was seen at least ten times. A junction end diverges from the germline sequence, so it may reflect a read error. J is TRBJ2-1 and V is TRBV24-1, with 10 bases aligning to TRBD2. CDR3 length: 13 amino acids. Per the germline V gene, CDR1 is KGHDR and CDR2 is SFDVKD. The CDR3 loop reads CSTSDSGTSAQFF. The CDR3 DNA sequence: TGTTCCACCAGTGATTCGGGGACTAGCGCGCAGTTCTTC.

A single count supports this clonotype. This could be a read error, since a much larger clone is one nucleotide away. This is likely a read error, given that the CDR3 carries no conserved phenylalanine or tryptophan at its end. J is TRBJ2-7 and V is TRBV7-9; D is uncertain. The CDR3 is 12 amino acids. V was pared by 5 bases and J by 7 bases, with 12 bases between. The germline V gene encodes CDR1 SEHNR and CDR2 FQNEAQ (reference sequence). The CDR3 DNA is TGTGCCAGCAGCCAGCAAATGGGGGAGCAGTACTGC. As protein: CASSQQMGEQYC.

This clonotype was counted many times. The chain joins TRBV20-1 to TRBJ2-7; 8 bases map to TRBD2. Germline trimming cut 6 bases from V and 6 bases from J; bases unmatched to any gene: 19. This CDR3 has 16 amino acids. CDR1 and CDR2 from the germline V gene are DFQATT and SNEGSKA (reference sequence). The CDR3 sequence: CSAIPVPLAVKGEQYF. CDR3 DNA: TGCAGTGCGATCCCCGTCCCACTAGCGGTGAAGGGCGAGCAGTACTTC.

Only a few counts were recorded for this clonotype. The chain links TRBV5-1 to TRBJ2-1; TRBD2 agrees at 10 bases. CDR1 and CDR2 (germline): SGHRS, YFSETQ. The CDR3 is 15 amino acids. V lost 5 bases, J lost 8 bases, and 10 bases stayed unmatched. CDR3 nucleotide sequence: TGCGCCAGCAGTTCTAGCGGGAGAGGGATCGATGAGCAGTTCTTC. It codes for CASSSSGRGIDEQFF.

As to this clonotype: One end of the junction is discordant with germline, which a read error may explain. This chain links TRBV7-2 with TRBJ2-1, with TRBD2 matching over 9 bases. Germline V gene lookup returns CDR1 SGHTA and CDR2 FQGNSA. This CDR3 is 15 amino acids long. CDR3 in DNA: TGTGCCAGAAGCTCCGGAGGGAGCGGGAGGCCCTGGCAGTTCTTC. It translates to CARSSGGSGRPWQFF.

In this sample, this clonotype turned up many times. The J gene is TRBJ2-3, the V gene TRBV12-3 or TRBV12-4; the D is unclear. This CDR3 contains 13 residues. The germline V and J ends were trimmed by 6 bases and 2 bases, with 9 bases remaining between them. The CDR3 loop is CASREAHTDTQYF. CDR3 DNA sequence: TGTGCCAGCAGAGAGGCGCACACAGATACGCAGTATTTT.

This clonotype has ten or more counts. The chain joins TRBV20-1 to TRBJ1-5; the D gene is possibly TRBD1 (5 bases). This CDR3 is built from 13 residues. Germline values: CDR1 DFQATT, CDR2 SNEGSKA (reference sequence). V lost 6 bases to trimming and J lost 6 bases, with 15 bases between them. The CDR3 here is CSAKTGQGQPQHF. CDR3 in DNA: TGCAGTGCCAAGACGGGGCAAGGTCAGCCCCAGCATTTT.

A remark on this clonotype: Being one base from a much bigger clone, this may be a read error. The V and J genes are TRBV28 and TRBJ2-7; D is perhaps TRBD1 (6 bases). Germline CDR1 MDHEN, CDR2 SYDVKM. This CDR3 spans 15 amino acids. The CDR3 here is CAGSSRQASSYEQYF. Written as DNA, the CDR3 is TGTGCCGGCAGTTCAAGACAGGCAAGCTCCTACGAGCAGTACTTC. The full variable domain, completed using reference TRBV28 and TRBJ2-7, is DVKVTQSSRYLVKRTGEKVFLECVQDMDHENMFWYRQDPGLGLRLIYFSYDVKMKEKGDIPEGYSVSREKKERFSLILESASTNQTSMYLCAGSSRQASSYEQYFGPGTRLTVT.

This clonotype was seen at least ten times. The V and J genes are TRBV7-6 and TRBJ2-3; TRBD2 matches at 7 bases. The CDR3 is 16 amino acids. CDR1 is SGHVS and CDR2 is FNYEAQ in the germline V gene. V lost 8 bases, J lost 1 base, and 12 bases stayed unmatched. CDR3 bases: TGTGCCAGCCGCGGATTGGGGGGGGACGGCACAGATACGCAGTATTTT. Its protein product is CASRGLGGDGTDTQYF. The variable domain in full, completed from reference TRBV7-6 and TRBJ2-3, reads GAGVSQSPRYKVTKRGQDVALRCDPISGHVSLYWYRQALGQGPEFLTYFNYEAQQDKSGLPNDRFSAERPEGSISTLTIQRTEQRDSAMYRCASRGLGGDGTDTQYFGPGTRLTVL.

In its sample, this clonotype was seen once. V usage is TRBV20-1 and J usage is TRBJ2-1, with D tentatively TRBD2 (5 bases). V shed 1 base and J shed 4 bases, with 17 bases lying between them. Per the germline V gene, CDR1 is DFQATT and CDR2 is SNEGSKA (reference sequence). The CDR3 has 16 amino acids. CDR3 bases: TGCAGTGCTAGAGTGACCGAAGCGGTACCTTACAATGAGCAGTTCTTC. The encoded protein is CSARVTEAVPYNEQFF.